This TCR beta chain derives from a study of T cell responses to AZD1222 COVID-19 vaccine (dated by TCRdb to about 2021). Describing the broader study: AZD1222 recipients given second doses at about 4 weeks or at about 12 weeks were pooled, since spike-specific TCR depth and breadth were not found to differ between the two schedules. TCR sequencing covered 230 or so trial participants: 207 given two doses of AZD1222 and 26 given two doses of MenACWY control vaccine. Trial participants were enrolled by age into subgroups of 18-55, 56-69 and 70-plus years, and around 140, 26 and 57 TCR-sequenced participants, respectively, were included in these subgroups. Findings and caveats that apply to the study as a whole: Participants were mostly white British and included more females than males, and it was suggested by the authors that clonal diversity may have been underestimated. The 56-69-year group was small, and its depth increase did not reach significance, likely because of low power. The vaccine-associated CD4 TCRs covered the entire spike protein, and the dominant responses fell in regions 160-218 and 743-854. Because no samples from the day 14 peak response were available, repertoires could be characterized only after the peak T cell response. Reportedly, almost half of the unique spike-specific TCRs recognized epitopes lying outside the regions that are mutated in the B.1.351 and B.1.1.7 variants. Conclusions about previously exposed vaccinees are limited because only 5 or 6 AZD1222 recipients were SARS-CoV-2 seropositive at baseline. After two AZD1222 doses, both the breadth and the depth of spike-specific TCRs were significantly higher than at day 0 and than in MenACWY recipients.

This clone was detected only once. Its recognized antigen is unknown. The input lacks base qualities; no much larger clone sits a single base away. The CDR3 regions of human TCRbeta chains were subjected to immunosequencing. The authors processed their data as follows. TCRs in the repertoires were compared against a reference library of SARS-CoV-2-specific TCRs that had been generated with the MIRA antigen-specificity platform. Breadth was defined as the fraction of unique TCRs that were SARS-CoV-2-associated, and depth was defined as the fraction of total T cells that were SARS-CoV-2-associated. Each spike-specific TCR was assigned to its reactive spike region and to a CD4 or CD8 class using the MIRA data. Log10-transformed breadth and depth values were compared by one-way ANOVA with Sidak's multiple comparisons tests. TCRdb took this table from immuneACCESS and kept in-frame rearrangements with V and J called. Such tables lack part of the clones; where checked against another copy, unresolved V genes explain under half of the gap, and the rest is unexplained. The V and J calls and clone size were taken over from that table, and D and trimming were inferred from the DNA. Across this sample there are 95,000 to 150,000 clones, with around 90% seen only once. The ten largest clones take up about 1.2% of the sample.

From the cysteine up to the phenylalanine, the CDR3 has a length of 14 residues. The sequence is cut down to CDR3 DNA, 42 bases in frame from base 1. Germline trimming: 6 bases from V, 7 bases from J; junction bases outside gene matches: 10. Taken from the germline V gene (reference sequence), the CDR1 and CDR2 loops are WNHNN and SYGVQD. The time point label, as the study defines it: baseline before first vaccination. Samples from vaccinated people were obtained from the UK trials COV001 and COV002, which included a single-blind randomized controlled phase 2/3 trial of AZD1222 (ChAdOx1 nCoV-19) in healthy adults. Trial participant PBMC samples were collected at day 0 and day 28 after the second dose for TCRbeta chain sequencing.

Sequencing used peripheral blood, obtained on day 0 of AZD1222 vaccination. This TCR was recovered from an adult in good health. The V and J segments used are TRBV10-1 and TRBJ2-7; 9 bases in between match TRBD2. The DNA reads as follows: TGCGCCAGCAGCCCGGGACTAGCTTCGGGGGAGCAGTACTTC. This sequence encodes CASSPGLASGEQYF.